This T cell receptor beta chain appears in the sequencing data of a study of blood T cell repertoires in COVID-19. The CDR3 consists of 13 residues. The germline V gene has CDR1 LGHDT and CDR2 YNNKEL (reference sequence). Trimming took 3 bases from V and 10 from J, leaving 10 bases between them. Repertoires were generated with immunoSEQ multiplex PCR, while TCRdb's copy carries only in-frame clones and drops some. This sample has 120,000 to 150,000 clones, with approximately 90% found just once. The receptor was derived from a human donor with COVID-19, enrolled during active disease. The donor label of this sample is uncertain. The V and J genes are TRBV3-1 (or the pseudogene TRBV3-2) and TRBJ1-6; D remains ambiguous. The sample taken for sequencing was peripheral blood. CDR3: CASSQGRVSPLHF. The CDR3 nucleotides are TGTGCCAGCAGCCAGGGCCGCGTGTCACCCCTCCACTTT.